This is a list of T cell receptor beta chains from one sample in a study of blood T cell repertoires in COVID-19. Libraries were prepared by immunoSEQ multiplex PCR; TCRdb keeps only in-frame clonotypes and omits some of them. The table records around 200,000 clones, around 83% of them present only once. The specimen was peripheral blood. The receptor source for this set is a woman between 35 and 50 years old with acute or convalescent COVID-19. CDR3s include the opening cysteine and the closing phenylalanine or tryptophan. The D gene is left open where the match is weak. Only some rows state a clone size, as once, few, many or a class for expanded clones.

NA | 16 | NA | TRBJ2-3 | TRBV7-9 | TGTGCCAGCAGCCCCCCAAGGGGGCGCGGGGAGGATACGCAGTATTTT | CASSPPRGRGEDTQYF
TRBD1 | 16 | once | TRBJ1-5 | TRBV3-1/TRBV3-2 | TGTGCCAGCAGCCCCACAGACAGGGGGGTGAATCAGCCCCAGCATTTT | CASSPTDRGVNQPQHF
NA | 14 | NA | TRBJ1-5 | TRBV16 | TGTGCCAGCAGCAAACAGGGTTGGGATCAGCCCCAGCATTTT | CASSKQGWDQPQHF
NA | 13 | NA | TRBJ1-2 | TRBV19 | TGTGCCAGTAGTAAAGACACTAACTATGGCTACACCTTC | CASSKDTNYGYTF
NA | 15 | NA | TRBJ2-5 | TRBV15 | TGTGCCACCAGCAGAGGGAGTACGGTACAAGAGACCCAGTACTTC | CATSRGSTVQETQYF
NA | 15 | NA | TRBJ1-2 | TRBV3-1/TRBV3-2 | TGTGCCAGCAGCCAAGCAGGGAGGCCGAACTATGGCTACACCTTC | CASSQAGRPNYGYTF
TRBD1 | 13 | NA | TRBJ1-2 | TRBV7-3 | TGTGCCAGCAGCTACGGACAGGGACATGGCTACACCTTC | CASSYGQGHGYTF
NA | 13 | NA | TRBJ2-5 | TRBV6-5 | TGTGCCAGCAGTTACAGCGGGCAAGAGACCCAGTACTTC | CASSYSGQETQYF
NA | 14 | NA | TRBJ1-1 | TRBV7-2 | TGTGCCAGCAGCTTAGTCCCCAGGGACACTGAAGCTTTCTTT | CASSLVPRDTEAFF
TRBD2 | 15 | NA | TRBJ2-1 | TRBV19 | TGTGCCAGTAGTACGGCGGGGGGCTCCTACAATGAGCAGTTCTTC | CASSTAGGSYNEQFF
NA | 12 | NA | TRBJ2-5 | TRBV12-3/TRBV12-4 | TGTGCCAGCAGTTTATTGAGGGAGACCCAGTACTTC | CASSLLRETQYF
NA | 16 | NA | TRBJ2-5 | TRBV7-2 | TGTGCCAGCAGCTTAGGGTCTAGCTTCCTCGTAGAGACCCAGTACTTC | CASSLGSSFLVETQYF
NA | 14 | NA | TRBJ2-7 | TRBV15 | TGTGCCACCAGCAGAGGCGGAAGCTCCTACGAGCAGTACTTC | CATSRGGSSYEQYF
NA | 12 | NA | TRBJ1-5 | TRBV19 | TGTGCCAGTATGCAGGGGAATCAGCCCCAGCATTTT | CASMQGNQPQHF
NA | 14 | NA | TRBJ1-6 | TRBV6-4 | TGTGCCACCGAAACCTCTAAACCGAATTCATCCCTCCACTTT | CATETSKPNSSLHF
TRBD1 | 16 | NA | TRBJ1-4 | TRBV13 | TGTGCCAGCAGCCCCGCGACAGGGGAAGGGGTTGAAAAACTGTTTTTT | CASSPATGEGVEKLFF
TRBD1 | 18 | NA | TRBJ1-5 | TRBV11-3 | TGTGCCAGCAGCCTACAGCCACTCGACAGGGTTAGCAATCAGCCCCAGCATTTT | CASSLQPLDRVSNQPQHF
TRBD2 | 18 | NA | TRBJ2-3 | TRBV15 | TGTGCCACCAGCAGAGCTGGGAGTAGCGGGAGGACCACAGATACGCAGTATTTT | CATSRAGSSGRTTDTQYF
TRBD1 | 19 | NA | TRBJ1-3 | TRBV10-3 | TGTGCCATCAGTTCCAAAAAGTTGACAGGGGCAATCTCTGGAAACACCATATATTTT | CAISSKKLTGAISGNTIYF
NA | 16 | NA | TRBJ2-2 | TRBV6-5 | TGTGCCAGCAGTTACCGAGGCCGCGGCTCCACCGGGGAGCTGTTTTTT | CASSYRGRGSTGELFF
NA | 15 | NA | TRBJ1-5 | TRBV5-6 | TGTGCCAGCAGCTTGGGAGGGACACCAAATCAGCCCCAGCATTTT | CASSLGGTPNQPQHF
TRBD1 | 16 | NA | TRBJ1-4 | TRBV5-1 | TGCGCCAGCAGCTTGGGGATGGGACAGGGTCGGGAAAAACTGTTTTTT | CASSLGMGQGREKLFF
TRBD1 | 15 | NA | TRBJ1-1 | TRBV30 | TGTGCCTGGAGTGAGACAGGGGCGGTAGACACTGAAGCTTTCTTT | CAWSETGAVDTEAFF
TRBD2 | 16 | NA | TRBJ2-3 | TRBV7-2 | TGTGCCAGCAGCCCCTGGGGTATAGCGGGCCCAGATACGCAGTATTTT | CASSPWGIAGPDTQYF
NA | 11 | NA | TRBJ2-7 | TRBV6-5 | TGTGCCAGCCCCAGGGCGGGGTTACAGTACTTC | CASPRAGLQYF
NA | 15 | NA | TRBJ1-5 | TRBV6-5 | TGTGCCAGCAACTTACAGGGCCTTAGCAATCAGCCCCAGCATTTT | CASNLQGLSNQPQHF
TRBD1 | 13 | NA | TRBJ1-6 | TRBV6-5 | TGTGCCAGCAGCCGGGACAGAAAATCACCCCTCCACTTT | CASSRDRKSPLHF
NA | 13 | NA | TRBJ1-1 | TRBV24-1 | TGTGCCACCAGTGATTTTCGAGGGTCTGAAGCTTTCTTT | CATSDFRGSEAFF
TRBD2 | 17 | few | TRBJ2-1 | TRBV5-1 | TGCGCCAGCAGCTTGGTGGCTAGCGGGGCGTCCTACAATGAGCAGTTCTTC | CASSLVASGASYNEQFF
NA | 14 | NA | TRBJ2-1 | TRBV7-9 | TGTGCCAGCAGCTACCGGACACTATACAATGAGCAGTTCTTC | CASSYRTLYNEQFF
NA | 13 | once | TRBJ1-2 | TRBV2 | TGTGCCAGCAGGGAACAGCTCCCGGGAGGCTACACCTTC | CASREQLPGGYTF
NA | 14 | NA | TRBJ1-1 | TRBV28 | TGTGCCAGCAGAGCAGGGAGCGGGGACACTGAAGCTTTCTTT | CASRAGSGDTEAFF
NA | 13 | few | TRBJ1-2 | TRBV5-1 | TGCGCCAGCAGCTTGGCGGGGGAGACTGGCTACACCTTC | CASSLAGETGYTF
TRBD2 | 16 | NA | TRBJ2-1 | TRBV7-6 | TGTGCCAGCAGCTTAGGTGGCGGGAGGCCGTTGGATGAGCAGTTCTTC | CASSLGGGRPLDEQFF
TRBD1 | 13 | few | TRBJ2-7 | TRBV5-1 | TGCGCCAGCAGCACGGGACAGAATTACGAGCAGTACTTC | CASSTGQNYEQYF
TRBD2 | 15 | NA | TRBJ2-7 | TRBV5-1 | TGCGCCAGCAGCTTAACAGCGGGAAAGTCCTACGAGCAGTACTTC | CASSLTAGKSYEQYF
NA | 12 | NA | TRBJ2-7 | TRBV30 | TGTGCCTGGAGCGAGGGGGCCTACGAGCAGTACTTC | CAWSEGAYEQYF
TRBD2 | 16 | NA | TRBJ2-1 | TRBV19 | TGTGCCAGTAGTATTCATACTAGCGGCTATTACAATGAGCAGTTCTTC | CASSIHTSGYYNEQFF
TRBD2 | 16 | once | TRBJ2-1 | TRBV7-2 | TGTGCCAGCAGCTTAGGTTCGGGAGGAGGGTACAATGAGCAGTTCTTC | CASSLGSGGGYNEQFF
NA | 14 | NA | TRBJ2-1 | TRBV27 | TGTGCCAGCAGTTTATCCGACACACTCAATGAGCAGTTCTTC | CASSLSDTLNEQFF
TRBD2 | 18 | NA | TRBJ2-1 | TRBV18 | TGTGCCAGCCTGTCACTAGCGGGGGCCCATTTCTCCTACAATGAGCAGTTCTTC | CASLSLAGAHFSYNEQFF
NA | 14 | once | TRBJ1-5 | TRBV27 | TGTGCCAGCAGTTTAGGGGGGGTCAATCAGCCCCAGCATTTT | CASSLGGVNQPQHF